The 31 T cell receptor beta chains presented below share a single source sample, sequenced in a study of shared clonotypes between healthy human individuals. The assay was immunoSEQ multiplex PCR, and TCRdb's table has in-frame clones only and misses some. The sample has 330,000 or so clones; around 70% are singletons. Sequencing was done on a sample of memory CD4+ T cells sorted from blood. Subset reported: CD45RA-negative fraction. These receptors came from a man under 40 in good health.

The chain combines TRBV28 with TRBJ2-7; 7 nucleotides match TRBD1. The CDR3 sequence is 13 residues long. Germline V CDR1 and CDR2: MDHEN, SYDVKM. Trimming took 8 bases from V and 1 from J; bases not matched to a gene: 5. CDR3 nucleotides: TGTGCCAGCGCAACGGGACAGTCCTACGAGCAGTACTTC. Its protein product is CASATGQSYEQYF.

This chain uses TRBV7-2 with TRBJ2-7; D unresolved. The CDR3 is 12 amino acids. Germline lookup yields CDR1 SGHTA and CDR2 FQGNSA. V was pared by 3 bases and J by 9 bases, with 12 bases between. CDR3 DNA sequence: TGTGCCAGCAGCTTCCCTCCCATGGGGCAGTACTTC. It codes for CASSFPPMGQYF.

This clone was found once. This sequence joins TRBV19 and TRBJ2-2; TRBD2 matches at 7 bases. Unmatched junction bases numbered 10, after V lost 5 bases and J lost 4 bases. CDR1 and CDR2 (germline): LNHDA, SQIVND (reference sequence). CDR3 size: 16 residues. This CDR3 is CASSGSGTGLTGELFF. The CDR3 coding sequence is TGTGCCAGTAGTGGGAGCGGGACGGGCCTCACCGGGGAGCTGTTTTTT.

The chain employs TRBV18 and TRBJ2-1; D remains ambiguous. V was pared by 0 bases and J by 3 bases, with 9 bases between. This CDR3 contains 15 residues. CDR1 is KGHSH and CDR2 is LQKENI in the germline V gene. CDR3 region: CASSPPANHYNEQFF. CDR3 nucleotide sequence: TGTGCCAGCTCACCACCGGCCAACCACTACAATGAGCAGTTCTTC.

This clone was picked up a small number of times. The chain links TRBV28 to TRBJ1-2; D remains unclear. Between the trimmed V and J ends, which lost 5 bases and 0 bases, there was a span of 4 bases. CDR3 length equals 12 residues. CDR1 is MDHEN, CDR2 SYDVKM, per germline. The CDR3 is CASSEANYGYTF. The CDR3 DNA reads TGTGCCAGCAGTGAAGCTAACTATGGCTACACCTTC.

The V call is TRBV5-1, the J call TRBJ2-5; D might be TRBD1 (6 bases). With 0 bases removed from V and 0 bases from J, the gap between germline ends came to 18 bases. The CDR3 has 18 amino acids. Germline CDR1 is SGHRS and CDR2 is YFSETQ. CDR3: CASSLGGTTLKYQETQYF. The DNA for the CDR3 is TGCGCCAGCAGCTTGGGAGGGACAACATTAAAGTACCAAGAGACCCAGTACTTC.

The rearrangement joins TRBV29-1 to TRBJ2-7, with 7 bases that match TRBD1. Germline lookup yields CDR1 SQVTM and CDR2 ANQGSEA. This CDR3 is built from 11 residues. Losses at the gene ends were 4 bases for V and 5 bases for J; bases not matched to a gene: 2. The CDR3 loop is CSVGQGHEQYF. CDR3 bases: TGCAGCGTTGGACAGGGCCACGAGCAGTACTTC.

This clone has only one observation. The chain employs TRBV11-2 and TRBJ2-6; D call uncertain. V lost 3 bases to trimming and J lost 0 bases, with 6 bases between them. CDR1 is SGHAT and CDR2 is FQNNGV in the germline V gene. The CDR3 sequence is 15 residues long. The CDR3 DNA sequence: TGTGCCAGCAGCTTTTCTGCCTCTGGGGCCAACGTCCTGACTTTC. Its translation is CASSFSASGANVLTF.

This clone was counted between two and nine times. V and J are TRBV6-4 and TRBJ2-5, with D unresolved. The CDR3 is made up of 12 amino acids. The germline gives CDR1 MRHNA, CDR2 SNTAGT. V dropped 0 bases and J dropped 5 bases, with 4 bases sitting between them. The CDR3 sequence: CASSDSWETQYF. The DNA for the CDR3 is TGTGCCAGCAGTGACTCATGGGAGACCCAGTACTTC.

This CDR3 reads CASSLAGGDTQYF. Here the CDR3 DNA reads TGCGCCAGCAGCTTGGCCGGGGGAGATACGCAGTATTTT. The chain employs TRBV5-1 and TRBJ2-3, with a weak D call TRBD2 (6 bases). The CDR3 sequence is 13 residues long. Germline CDR1 reads SGHRS; CDR2 reads YFSETQ. Trimming removed 0 bases at V and 5 bases at J, with 7 bases between.

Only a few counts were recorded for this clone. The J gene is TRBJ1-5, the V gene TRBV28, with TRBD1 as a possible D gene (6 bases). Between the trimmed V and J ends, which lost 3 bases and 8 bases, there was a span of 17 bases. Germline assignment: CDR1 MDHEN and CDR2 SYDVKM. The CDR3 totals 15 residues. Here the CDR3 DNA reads TGTGCCAGCAGTTTTATTGTGGGGGCCGCAGAGCCCCAGCATTTT. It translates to CASSFIVGAAEPQHF.

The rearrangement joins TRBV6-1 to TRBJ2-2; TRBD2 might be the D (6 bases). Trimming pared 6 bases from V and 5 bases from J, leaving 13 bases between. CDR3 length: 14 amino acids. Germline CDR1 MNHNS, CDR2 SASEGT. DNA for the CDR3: TGTGCCAGCAGCGTACAGACTAGTACCGGGGAGCTGTTTTTT. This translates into CASSVQTSTGELFF.

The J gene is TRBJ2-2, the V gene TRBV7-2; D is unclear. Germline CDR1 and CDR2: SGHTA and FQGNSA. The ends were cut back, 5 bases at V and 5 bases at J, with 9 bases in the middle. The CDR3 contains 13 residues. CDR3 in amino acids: CASSPDFTGELFF. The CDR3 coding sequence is TGTGCCAGCAGCCCCGATTTTACCGGGGAGCTGTTTTTT. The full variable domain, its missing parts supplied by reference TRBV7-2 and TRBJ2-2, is GAGVSQSPSNKVTEKGKDVELRCDPISGHTALYWYRQSLGQGLEFLIYFQGNSAPDKSGLPSDRFSAERTGGSVSTLTIQRTQQEDSAVYLCASSPDFTGELFFGEGSRLTVL.

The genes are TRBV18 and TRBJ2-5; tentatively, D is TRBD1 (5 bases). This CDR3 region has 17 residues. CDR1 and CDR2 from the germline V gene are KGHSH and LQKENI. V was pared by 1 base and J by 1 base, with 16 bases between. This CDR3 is CASSPLSRTRTQETQYF. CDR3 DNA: TGTGCCAGCTCACCACTATCCCGGACACGAACCCAAGAGACCCAGTACTTC.

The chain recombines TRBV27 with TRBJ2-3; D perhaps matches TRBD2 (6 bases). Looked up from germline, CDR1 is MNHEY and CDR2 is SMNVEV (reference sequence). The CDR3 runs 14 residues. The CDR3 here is CARTGVGWTDTQYF. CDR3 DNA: TGTGCGCGTACGGGGGTTGGCTGGACAGATACGCAGTATTTT.

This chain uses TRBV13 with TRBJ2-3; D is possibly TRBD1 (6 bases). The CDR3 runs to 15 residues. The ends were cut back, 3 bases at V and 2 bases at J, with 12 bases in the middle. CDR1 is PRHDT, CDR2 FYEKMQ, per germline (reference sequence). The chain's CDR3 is CASSFQGLPTDTQYF. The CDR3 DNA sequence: TGTGCCAGCAGCTTTCAGGGGCTGCCCACAGATACGCAGTATTTT.

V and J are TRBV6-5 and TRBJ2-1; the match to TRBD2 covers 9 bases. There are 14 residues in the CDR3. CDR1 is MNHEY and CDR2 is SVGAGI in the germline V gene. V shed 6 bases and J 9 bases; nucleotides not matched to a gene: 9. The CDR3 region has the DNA TGTGCCAGCAGAACCTTAGCGGGAGACGGTGAGCAGTTCTTC. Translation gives CASRTLAGDGEQFF.

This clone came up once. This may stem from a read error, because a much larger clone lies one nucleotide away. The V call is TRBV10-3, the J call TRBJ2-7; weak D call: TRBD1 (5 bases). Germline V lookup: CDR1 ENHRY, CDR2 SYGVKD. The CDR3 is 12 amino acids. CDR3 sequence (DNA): TGTGCCACCATGACAGATACCTACGAGCGGTACTTC. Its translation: CATMTDTYERYF.

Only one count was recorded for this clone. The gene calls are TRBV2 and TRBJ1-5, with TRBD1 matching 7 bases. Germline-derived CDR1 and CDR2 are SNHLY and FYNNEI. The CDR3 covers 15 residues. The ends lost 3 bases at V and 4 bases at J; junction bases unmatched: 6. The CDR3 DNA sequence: TGTGCCAGCAGTGATAGGGGGCAAGCAAATCAGCCCCAGCATTTT. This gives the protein CASSDRGQANQPQHF.

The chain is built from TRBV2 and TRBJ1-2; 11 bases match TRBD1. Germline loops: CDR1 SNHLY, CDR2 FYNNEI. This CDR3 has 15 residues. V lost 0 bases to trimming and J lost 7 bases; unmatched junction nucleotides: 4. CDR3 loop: CASSEAGQGASGYTF. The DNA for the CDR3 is TGTGCCAGCAGTGAAGCTGGACAGGGGGCGAGTGGCTACACCTTC.

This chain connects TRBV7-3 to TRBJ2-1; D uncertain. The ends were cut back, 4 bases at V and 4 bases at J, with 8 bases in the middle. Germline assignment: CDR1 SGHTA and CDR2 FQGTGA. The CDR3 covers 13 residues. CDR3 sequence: CASSSGRYNEQFF. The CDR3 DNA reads TGTGCCAGCAGCTCGGGCCGTTACAATGAGCAGTTCTTC.

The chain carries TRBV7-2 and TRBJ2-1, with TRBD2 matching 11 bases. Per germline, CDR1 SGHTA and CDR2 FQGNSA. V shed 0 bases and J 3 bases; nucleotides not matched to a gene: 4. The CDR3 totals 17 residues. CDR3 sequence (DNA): TGTGCCAGCAGCTTAGCACAACTAGCGGGGGTCTACAATGAGCAGTTCTTC. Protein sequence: CASSLAQLAGVYNEQFF.

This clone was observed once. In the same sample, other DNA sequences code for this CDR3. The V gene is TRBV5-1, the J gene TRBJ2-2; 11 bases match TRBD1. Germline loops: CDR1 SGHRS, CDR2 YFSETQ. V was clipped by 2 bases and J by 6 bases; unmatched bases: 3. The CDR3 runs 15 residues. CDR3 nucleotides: TGCGCCAGCAGCTTTCGGGACAGGGGGGCCGGGGAGCTGTTTTTT. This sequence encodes CASSFRDRGAGELFF.

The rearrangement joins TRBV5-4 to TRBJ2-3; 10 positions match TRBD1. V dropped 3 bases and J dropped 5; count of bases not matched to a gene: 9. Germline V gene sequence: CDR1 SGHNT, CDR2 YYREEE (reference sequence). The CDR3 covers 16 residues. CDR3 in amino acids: CASSSGGQGRKDTQYF. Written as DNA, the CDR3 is TGTGCCAGCAGCTCGGGGGGACAGGGGAGGAAAGATACGCAGTATTTT.

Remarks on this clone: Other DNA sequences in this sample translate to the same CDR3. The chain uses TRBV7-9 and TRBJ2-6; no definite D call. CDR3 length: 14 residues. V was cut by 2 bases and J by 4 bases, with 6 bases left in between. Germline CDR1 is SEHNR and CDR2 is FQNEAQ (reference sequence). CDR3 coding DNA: TGTGCCAGCAGCTTAAGTTCCGGGGCCAACGTCCTGACTTTC. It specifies CASSLSSGANVLTF.

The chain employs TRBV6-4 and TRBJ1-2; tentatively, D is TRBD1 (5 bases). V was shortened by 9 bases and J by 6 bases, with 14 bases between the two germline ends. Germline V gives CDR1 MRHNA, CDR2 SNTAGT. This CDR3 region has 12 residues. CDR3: CASRGVGDGYTF. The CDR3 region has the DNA TGTGCCAGTCGTGGGGTAGGGGATGGCTACACCTTC.

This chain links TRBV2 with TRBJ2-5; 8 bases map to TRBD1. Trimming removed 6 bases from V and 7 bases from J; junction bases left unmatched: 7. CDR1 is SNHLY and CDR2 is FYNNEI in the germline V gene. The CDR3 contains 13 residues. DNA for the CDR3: TGTGCCAGCAGCGGGGACAGGTTGGGGACCCAGTACTTC. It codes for CASSGDRLGTQYF.

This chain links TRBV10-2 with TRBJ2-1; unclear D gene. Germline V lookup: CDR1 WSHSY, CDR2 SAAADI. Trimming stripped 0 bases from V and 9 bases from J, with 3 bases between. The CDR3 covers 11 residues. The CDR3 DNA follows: TGCGCCAGCAGTGAGTCAAGTGAGCAGTTCTTC. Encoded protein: CASSESSEQFF.

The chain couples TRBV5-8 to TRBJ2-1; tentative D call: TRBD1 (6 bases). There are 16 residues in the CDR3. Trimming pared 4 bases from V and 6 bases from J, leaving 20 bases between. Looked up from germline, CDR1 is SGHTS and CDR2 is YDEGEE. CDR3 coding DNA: TGTGCCAGCAGCCCAACAGGGCGTTCCCACTCCAATGAGCAGTTCTTC. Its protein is CASSPTGRSHSNEQFF.

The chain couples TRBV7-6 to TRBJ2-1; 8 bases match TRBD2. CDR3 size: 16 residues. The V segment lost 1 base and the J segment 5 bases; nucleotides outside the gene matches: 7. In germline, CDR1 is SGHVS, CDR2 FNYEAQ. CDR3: CASSLVNGRGNNEQFF. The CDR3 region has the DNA TGTGCCAGCAGCTTAGTTAACGGGAGGGGTAACAATGAGCAGTTCTTC.

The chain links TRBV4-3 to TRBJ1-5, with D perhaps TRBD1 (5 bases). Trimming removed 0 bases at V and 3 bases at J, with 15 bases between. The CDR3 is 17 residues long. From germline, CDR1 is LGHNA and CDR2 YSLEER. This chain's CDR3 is CASSQDAPGRVNQPQHF. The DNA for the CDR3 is TGCGCCAGCAGCCAAGATGCGCCAGGGAGGGTCAATCAGCCCCAGCATTTT.